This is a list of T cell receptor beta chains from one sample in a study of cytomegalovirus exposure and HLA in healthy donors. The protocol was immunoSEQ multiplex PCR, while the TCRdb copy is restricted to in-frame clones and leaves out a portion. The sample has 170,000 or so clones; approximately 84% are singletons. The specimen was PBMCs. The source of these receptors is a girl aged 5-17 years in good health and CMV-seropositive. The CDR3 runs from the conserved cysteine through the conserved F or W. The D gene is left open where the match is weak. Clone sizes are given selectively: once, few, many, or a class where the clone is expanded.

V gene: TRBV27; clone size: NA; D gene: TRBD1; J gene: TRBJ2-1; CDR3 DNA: TGTGCCAGCAGTCGGGACAGGGGGGGCAATGAGCAGTTCTTC; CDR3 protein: CASSRDRGGNEQFF
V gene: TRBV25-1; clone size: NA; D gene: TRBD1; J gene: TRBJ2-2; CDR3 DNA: TGTGCCAGCAGAGGGACAGGTGAGGCCGGGGAGCTGTTTTTT; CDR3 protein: CASRGTGEAGELFF
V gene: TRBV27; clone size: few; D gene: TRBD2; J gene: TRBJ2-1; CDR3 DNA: TGTGCCAGCAGAATAGCGGGGGTCCCCTCAAATGAGCAGTTCTTC; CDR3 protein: CASRIAGVPSNEQFF
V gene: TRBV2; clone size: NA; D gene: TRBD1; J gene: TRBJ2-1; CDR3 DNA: TGTGCCAGCTATGGCCCTAGGACAGGGAGGTATGAGCAGTTCTTC; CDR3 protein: CASYGPRTGRYEQFF
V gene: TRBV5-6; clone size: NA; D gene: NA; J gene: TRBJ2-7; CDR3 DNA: TGTGCCAGCAGCTTGGACAGGAGCTACGAGCAGTACTTC; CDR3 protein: CASSLDRSYEQYF
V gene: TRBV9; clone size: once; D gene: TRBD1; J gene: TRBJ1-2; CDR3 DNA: TGTGCCAGCAGCGTAGTGGGACAGGCCGGATACGGCTACACCTTC; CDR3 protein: CASSVVGQAGYGYTF
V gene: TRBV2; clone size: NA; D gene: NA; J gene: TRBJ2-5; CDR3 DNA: TGTGCCAGCAGCCTTTTATTGAGTGGGGGCGCGGGTATGGCGACCCAGTACTTC; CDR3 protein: CASSLLLSGGAGMATQYF
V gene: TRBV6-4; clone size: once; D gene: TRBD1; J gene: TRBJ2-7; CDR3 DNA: TGTGCCAGCAGTACCGGGACAGGGGAATCCTACGAGCAGTACTTC; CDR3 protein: CASSTGTGESYEQYF
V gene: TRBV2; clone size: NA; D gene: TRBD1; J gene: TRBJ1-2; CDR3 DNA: TGTGCCAGCAGGACCCCGGACAGGGCGTATGGCTACACCTTC; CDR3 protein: CASRTPDRAYGYTF
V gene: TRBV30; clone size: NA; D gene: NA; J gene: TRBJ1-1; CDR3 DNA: TGTGCCTGGAGTGCCCAGACAAGAAAATTTGTCTTGGGCACTGAAGCTTTCTTT; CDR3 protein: CAWSAQTRKFVLGTEAFF
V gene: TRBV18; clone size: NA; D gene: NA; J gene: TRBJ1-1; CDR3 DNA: TGTGCCAGCTCACCAGACAGGCCGCTGAACACTGAAGCTTTCTTT; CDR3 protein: CASSPDRPLNTEAFF
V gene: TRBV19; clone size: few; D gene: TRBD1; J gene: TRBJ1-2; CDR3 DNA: TGTGCCAGTAGTATGACAGGGGCTACCATCTATGGCTACACCTTC; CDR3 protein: CASSMTGATIYGYTF
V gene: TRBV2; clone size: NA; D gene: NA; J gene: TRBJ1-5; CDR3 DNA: TGTGCCAGCAGATATTCAGGGGACTATAGCAATCAGCCCCAGCATTTT; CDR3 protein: CASRYSGDYSNQPQHF
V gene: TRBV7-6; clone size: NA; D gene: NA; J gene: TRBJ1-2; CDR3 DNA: TGTGCCAGCAGCTTAGACGCAGGCGGGATCGACTATGGCTACACCTTC; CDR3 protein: CASSLDAGGIDYGYTF
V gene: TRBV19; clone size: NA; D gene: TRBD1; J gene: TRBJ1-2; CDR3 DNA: TGTGCCAGTAGCGTGACAGGGTTTGTACGCTATGGCTACACCTTC; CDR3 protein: CASSVTGFVRYGYTF
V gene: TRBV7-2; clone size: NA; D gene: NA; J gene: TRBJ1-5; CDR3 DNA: TGTGCCAGCAGCTTTTTGGAGGGCCAGCCCCAGCATTTT; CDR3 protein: CASSFLEGQPQHF
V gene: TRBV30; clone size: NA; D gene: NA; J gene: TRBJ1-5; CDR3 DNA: TGTGCCTGGAGTGTACAACAGGGTGGTCAGCCCCAGCATTTT; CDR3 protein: CAWSVQQGGQPQHF
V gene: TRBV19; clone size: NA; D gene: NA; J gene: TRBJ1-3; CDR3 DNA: TGTGCCAGTAGCCTACAGGGCTTTGGAAACACCATATATTTT; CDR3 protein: CASSLQGFGNTIYF
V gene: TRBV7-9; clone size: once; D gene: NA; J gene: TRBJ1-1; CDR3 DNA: TGTGCCAGCAGCTTTGGGGCGAACACTGAAGCTTTCTTT; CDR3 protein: CASSFGANTEAFF
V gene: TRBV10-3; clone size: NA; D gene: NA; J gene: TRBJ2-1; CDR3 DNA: TGTGCCATCAGGGATCCGGGGACTTACAATGAGCAGTTCTTC; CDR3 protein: CAIRDPGTYNEQFF
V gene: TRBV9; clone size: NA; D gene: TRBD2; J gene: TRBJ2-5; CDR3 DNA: TGTGCCAGCAGCGCCAGCGGGGCCCAAGAGACCCAGTACTTC; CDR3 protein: CASSASGAQETQYF
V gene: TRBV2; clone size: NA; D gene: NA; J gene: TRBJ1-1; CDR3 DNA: TGTGCCAGCATCCAGGGTAACACTGAAGCTTTCTTT; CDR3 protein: CASIQGNTEAFF
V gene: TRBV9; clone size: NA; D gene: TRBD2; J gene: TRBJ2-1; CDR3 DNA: TGTGCCAGCAGCGCCCCTTGGGCTAGCGGGGGGGGGAATGAGCAGTTCTTC; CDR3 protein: CASSAPWASGGGNEQFF
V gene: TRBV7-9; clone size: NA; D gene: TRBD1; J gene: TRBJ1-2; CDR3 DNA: TGTGCCAGCAGCTTAGCCGTGACAGGGGGCGCCGGGGGCTACACCTTC; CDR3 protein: CASSLAVTGGAGGYTF
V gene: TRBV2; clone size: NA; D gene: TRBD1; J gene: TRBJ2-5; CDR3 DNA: TGTGCCAGCAGGGCTGGACAGGGGGCAGGGGAGACCCAGTACTTC; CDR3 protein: CASRAGQGAGETQYF
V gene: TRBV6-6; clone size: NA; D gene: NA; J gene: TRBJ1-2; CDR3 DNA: TGTGCCAGCAGTTACTCTGGCAGTAACTATGGCTACACCTTC; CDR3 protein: CASSYSGSNYGYTF
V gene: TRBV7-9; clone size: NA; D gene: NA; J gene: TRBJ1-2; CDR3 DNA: TGTGCCAGCAGCTCCTATGAACCCTATGGCTACACCTTC; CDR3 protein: CASSSYEPYGYTF
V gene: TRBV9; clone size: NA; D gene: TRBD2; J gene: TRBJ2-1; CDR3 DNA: TGTGCCAGCAGCAGACAAGCGGGGGGGAATGGTGGTGAGCAGTTCTTC; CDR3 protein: CASSRQAGGNGGEQFF
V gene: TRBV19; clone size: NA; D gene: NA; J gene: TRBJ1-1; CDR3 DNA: TGTGCCAGTAGCCAGTTTACTGAAGCTTTCTTT; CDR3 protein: CASSQFTEAFF
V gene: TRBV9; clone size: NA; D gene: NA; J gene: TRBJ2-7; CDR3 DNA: TGTGCCAGCAGCGTATCAGCGGAGACCTACGAGCAGTACTTC; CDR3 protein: CASSVSAETYEQYF
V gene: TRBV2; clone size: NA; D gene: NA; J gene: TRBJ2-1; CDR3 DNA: TGTGCCAGCAGCGCCACGGCAGCGAACAATGAGCAGTTCTTC; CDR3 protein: CASSATAANNEQFF
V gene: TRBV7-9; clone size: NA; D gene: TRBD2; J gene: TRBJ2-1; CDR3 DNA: TGTGCCAGCACCGGGACTAGCGGGGGGAACTACAATGAGCAGTTCTTC; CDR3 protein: CASTGTSGGNYNEQFF
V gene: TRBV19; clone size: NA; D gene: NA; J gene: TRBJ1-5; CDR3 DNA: TGTGCCAGTAGTATAGAGTCGGATGGGGGCAAGGCAAGATTT; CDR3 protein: CASSIESDGGKARF
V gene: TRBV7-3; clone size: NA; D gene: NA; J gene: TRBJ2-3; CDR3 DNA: TGTGCCAGCAGCTTAGTCGGCACAGATACGCAGTATTTT; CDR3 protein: CASSLVGTDTQYF
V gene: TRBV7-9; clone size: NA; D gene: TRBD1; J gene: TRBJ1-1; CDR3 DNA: TGTGCCAGCAGCAGACCGACAGGGGGGAGCACTGAAGCTTTCTTT; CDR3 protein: CASSRPTGGSTEAFF
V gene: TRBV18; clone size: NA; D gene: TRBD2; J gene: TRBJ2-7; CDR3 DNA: TGTGCCAGCTCACCGGGAGGGGAGGGCTCCTACGAGCAGTACTTC; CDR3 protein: CASSPGGEGSYEQYF
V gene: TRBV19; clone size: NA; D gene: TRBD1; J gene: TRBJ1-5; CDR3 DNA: TGTGCCAGTAGTATAGTTCGTTCGGCAGGGGGCTTACAGCCCCAGCATTTT; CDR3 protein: CASSIVRSAGGLQPQHF
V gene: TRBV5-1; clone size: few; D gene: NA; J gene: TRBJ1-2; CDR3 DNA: TGCGCCAGCAGCTTGGAGGGGAACTATGGCTACACCTTC; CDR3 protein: CASSLEGNYGYTF
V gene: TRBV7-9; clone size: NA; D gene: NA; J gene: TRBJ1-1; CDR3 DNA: TGTGCCAGCGCGCACAACTACGGAACTGAAGCTTTCTTT; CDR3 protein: CASAHNYGTEAFF
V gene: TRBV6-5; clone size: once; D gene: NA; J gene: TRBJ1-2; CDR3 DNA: TGTGCCAGCGGTCAGGCCCAAAACTATGGCTACACCTTC; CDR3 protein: CASGQAQNYGYTF
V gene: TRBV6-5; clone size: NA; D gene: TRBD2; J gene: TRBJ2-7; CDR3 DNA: TGTGCCAGCAGTTTCGGGACTAGCGGGGGAGGCGACGAGCAGTACTTC; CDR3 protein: CASSFGTSGGGDEQYF
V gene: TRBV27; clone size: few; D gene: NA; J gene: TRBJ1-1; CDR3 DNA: TGTGCCAGCAGTATCGGGGGGGGGAACACTGAAGCTTTCTTT; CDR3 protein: CASSIGGGNTEAFF
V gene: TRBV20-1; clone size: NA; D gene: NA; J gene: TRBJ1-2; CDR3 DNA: TGCAGTGCCCCGGCGGGTGCGGGCTACACCTTC; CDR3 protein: CSAPAGAGYTF
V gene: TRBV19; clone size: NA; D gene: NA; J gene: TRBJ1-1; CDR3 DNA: TGTGCCAGTAGGACCACAGTGAACACTGAAGCTTTCTTT; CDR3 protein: CASRTTVNTEAFF
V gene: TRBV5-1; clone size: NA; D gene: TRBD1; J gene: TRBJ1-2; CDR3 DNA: TGCGCCAGCAGTCGACAGGGTGACTATGGCTACACCTTC; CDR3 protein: CASSRQGDYGYTF
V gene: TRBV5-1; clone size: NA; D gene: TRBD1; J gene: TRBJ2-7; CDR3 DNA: TGCGCCAGCAGCTTAGACAGGGGGTCCTACGAGCAGTACTTC; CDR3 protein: CASSLDRGSYEQYF
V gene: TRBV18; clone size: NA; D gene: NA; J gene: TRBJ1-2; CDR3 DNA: TGTGCCAGCTCACCCACTAACAGGGAAAAGAATAACTATGGCTACACCTTC; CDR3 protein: CASSPTNREKNNYGYTF
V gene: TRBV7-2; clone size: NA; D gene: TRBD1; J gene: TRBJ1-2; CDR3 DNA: TGTGCCAGCAGCTTAGGACAGGGCGCTAACTATGGCTACACCTTC; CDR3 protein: CASSLGQGANYGYTF
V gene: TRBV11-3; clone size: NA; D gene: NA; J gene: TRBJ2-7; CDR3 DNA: TGTGCCAGCAGCTTTGGAGGGGGCCCTTCCTACGAGCAGTACTTC; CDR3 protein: CASSFGGGPSYEQYF
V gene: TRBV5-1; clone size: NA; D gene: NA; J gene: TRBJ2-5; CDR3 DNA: TGCGCCAGCAGCTTCCTGGGGGCTTCCATTCAAGAGACCCAGTACTTC; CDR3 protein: CASSFLGASIQETQYF
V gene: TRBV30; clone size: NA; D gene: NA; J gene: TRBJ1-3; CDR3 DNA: TGTGCCTGGGGAACAGGGATCGGAAACACCATATATTTT; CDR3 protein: CAWGTGIGNTIYF